The 9 T cell receptor beta chains below come from one sample, sequenced in a study of blood T cell repertoires in COVID-19. The table came from immunoSEQ multiplex PCR; TCRdb's copy has only in-frame clones and leaves some out. The sample has 200,000 or so clones, approximately 84% seen once. Sequencing was performed on peripheral blood. All receptors come from a woman in her 70s with active or convalescent COVID-19.

The genes are TRBV27 and TRBJ1-1, with 9 bases aligning to TRBD1. The germline CDR1 and CDR2 sequences are MNHEY and SMNVEV (reference sequence). V was clipped by 6 bases and J by 1 base; unmatched bases: 6. The CDR3 is 15 amino acids. CDR3 loop: CASSGTGIGNTEAFF. DNA for the CDR3: TGTGCCAGCAGCGGGACAGGGATCGGGAACACTGAAGCTTTCTTT.

The chain has TRBV14 and TRBJ1-2; 10 nucleotides line up with TRBD1. Germline V CDR1 and CDR2: SGHDN, FVKESK. The CDR3 is made up of 15 amino acids. V shed 2 bases, J shed 4 bases, and the junction held 4 bases outside the gene matches. The CDR3 reads CASSQQGTGVYGYTF. CDR3 bases: TGTGCCAGCAGCCAACAGGGGACAGGGGTCTATGGCTACACCTTC.

This clone has more than one count but fewer than ten. The chain has TRBV4-1 and TRBJ1-5; tentatively, D is TRBD1 (5 bases). CDR3 length equals 17 residues. The germline V gene has CDR1 MGHRA and CDR2 YSYEKL. V lost 0 bases and J 3 bases, leaving 15 bases between the germline ends. CDR3 sequence (DNA): TGCGCCAGCAGCCAAGATTTCGGGCAGGGATTCAATCAGCCCCAGCATTTT. This codes for CASSQDFGQGFNQPQHF.

V and J are TRBV19 and TRBJ1-5; D is unresolved. The V gene's germline CDR1 is LNHDA and CDR2 SQIVND (reference sequence). Trimming pared 4 bases from V and 4 bases from J, leaving 11 bases between. The CDR3 has 14 residues. DNA of the CDR3: TGTGCCAGTAGTAGGGCAGATGGGAATCAGCCCCAGCATTTT. Protein product: CASSRADGNQPQHF.

The chain has TRBV4-2 and TRBJ2-3, with D maybe TRBD2 (6 bases). Trimming pared 0 bases from V and 2 bases from J, leaving 12 bases between. Germline V lookup: CDR1 LGHNA, CDR2 YNFKEQ. The CDR3 is 16 residues long. This CDR3 reads CASSQDLRTTTDTQYF. The CDR3 DNA reads as TGTGCCAGCAGCCAAGATCTCAGGACTACCACAGATACGCAGTATTTT.

J is TRBJ1-2 and V is TRBV6-1, with TRBD1 as a possible D gene (6 bases). The CDR3 is 14 amino acids. Trimming removed 2 bases from V and 2 bases from J, with 9 bases in between. In germline, CDR1 is MNHNS, CDR2 SASEGT. The CDR3 here is CASSELDRNYGYTF. Here the CDR3 DNA reads TGTGCCAGCAGTGAACTTGACAGGAACTATGGCTACACCTTC.

V is TRBV2 and J is TRBJ2-1; possibly TRBD2 for D (6 bases). Per germline, CDR1 SNHLY and CDR2 FYNNEI. V was shortened by 3 bases and J by 7 bases, with 16 bases between the two germline ends. The CDR3 is 15 residues long. CDR3 loop: CASSESSGWSNEQFF. CDR3 DNA: TGTGCCAGCAGTGAGTCCAGCGGGTGGTCGAATGAGCAGTTCTTC.

The chain employs TRBV7-9 and TRBJ2-1; 11 nucleotides align to TRBD2. V was pared by 4 bases and J by 4 bases, with 15 bases of the junction left unmatched. CDR3 size: 19 residues. Germline CDR1 reads SEHNR; CDR2 reads FQNEAQ (reference sequence). The CDR3 bases are TGTGCCAGCAGCTCCCACGGTTCCGGGACTAGCGGAGAGTACAATGAGCAGTTCTTC. This encodes CASSSHGSGTSGEYNEQFF.

V usage is TRBV11-2 and J usage is TRBJ2-2; 9 bases map to TRBD2. This CDR3 is 16 amino acids long. With 5 bases clipped from V and 6 bases from J, the junction kept 10 bases outside the gene matches. The germline gives CDR1 SGHAT, CDR2 FQNNGV. CDR3 DNA: TGTGCCAGCAGCATTCAGCTAGCGGGAACCCCCGGGGAGCTGTTTTTT. It codes for CASSIQLAGTPGELFF. Based on the CDR3 plus reference TRBV11-2 and TRBJ2-2, the full variable domain is EAGVAQSPRYKIIEKRQSVAFWCNPISGHATLYWYQQILGQGPKLLIQFQNNGVVDDSQLPKDRFSAERLKGVDSTLKIQPAKLEDSAVYLCASSIQLAGTPGELFFGEGSRLTVL.